The rows below give T cell receptor beta chains drawn from one sample of a study of T cells after yellow fever vaccination. TCRdb recomputed calls from the 5' RACE reads with MiXCR, one row per CDR3 protein. The sample contains 200,000 to 250,000 distinct CDR3 sequences, more than 3% of which appear only once. Sequenced here: CD4+ T cells sorted from PBMCs, sampled 10 days after the yellow fever booster vaccination. The receptors come from a man aged 18 to 29 who received the YFV17D yellow fever vaccine. CDR3s include the opening cysteine and the closing phenylalanine or tryptophan. The order of the fields is clone size, J gene, D gene, V gene, CDR3 protein, CDR3 DNA. The D gene is left open where the match is weak. Clone size is not always given. Where it is, it says once, few, many or a class for expanded clones.

many TRBJ2-5 . TRBV7-8 CASSTQTVQETQYF TGTGCCAGCAGCACCCAGACGGTTCAAGAGACCCAGTACTTC
few TRBJ1-4 TRBD1 TRBV27 CASSFLQGAANEKLFF TGTGCCAGCAGTTTCCTACAGGGGGCAGCTAATGAAAAACTGTTTTTT
many TRBJ2-3 TRBD2 TRBV12-3/TRBV12-4 CASSLSGTSGGRWMDTQYF TGTGCCAGCAGTTTATCCGGGACTAGCGGGGGGAGATGGATGGATACGCAGTATTTT
few TRBJ2-7 . TRBV18 CASSPTGPLSDEQYF TGTGCCAGCTCACCTACAGGGCCCCTCTCGGATGAGCAGTACTTC
. TRBJ1-1 . TRBV5-1 CASSFLWGDPAFF TGCGCCAGCAGCTTCTTATGGGGGGACCCGGCCTTCTTT
few TRBJ2-3 TRBD2 TRBV7-8 CASSSGTSGGKTQYF TGTGCCAGCAGCTCCGGGACTAGCGGGGGGAAGACGCAGTATTTT
many TRBJ1-1 TRBD1 TRBV14 CASSHINRGRTEAFF TGTGCCAGCAGCCACATAAACAGGGGGCGGACTGAAGCTTTCTTT
many TRBJ1-1 . TRBV5-1 CASRSNGNTEAFF TGCGCCAGCAGGTCAAACGGGAACACTGAAGCTTTCTTT
few TRBJ2-2 . TRBV20-1 CSATQISNTGELFF TGCAGTGCAACACAGATATCGAACACCGGGGAGCTGTTTTTT
few TRBJ2-7 TRBD1 TRBV5-4 CASSLGGTGAYEQYF TGTGCCAGCAGCTTGGGTGGGACAGGGGCCTACGAGCAGTACTTC
many TRBJ2-3 . TRBV7-2 CASSSALAYDTDTQYF TGTGCCAGCAGCTCCGCCCTAGCATATGACACAGATACGCAGTATTTT
many TRBJ2-1 . TRBV7-8 CASSLRGPYNEQFF TGTGCCAGCAGCTTAAGGGGTCCCTACAATGAGCAGTTCTTC
. TRBJ2-2 TRBD2 TRBV10-1 CASSDQRGAENTGELFF TGCGCCAGCAGTGACCAGCGGGGGGCCGAGAACACCGGGGAGCTGTTTTTT
many TRBJ2-2 TRBD2 TRBV11-2 CASSWKVPSGGAPGELFF TGTGCCAGCAGCTGGAAGGTCCCTAGCGGGGGGGCTCCCGGGGAGCTGTTTTTT
many TRBJ2-1 . TRBV18 CASSQEISYNEQFF TGTGCCAGCTCCCAGGAGATATCTTACAATGAGCAGTTCTTC
few TRBJ2-2 . TRBV6-2/TRBV6-3 CASSSDQMNTGELFF TGTGCCAGCAGTTCGGACCAGATGAACACCGGGGAGCTGTTTTTT
many TRBJ1-1 . TRBV7-2 CASSFRTFEAFF TGTGCCAGCAGCTTCCGGACCTTCGAAGCTTTCTTT
few TRBJ2-5 TRBD2 TRBV5-1 CASSLGRTSLETQYF TGCGCCAGCAGCTTGGGACGGACTAGCCTCGAGACCCAGTACTTC
few TRBJ2-7 TRBD1 TRBV12-5 CASGYPTGSVYEQYF TGTGCTAGTGGTTATCCGACAGGGTCCGTCTACGAGCAGTACTTC
. TRBJ2-5 TRBD2 TRBV5-4 CASSFQRGYQETQYF TGTGCCAGCAGCTTCCAGCGGGGGTACCAAGAGACCCAGTACTTC